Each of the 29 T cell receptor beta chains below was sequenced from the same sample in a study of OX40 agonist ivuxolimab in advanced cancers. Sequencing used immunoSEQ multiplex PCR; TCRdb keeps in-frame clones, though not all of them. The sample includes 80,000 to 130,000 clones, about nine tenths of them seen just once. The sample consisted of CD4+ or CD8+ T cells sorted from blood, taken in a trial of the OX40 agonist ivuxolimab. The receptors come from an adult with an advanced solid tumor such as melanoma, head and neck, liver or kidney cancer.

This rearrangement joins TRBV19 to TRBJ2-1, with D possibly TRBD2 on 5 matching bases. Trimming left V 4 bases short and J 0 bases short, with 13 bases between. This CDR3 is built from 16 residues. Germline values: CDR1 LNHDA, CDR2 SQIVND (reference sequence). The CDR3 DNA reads TGTGCCAGTAGTAAAACGGGATGGGCCTCCTACAATGAGCAGTTCTTC. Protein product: CASSKTGWASYNEQFF.

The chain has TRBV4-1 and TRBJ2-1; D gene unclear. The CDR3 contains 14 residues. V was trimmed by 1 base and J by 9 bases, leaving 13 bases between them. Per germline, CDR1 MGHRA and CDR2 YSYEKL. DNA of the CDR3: TGCGCCAGCAGCCAAGGTAATCTTTACGGTGAGCAGTTCTTC. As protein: CASSQGNLYGEQFF.

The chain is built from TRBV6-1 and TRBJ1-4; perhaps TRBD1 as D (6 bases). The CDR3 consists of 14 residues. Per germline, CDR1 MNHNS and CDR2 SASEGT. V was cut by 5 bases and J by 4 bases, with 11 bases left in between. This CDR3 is CASSPDRSNEKLFF. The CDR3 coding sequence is TGTGCCAGCAGTCCGGACAGAAGTAATGAAAAACTGTTTTTT.

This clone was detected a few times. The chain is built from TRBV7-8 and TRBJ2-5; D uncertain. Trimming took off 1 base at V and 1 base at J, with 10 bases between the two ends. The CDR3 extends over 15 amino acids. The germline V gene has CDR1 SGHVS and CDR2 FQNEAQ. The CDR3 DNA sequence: TGTGCCAGCAGCTTAGGGACGACCCGCCAAGAGACCCAGTACTTC. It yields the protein CASSLGTTRQETQYF.

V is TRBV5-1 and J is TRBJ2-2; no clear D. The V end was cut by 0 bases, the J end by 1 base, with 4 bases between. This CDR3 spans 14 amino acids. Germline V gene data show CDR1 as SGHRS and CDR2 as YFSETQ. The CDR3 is CASSLVVNTGELFF. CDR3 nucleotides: TGCGCCAGCAGCTTGGTGGTGAACACCGGGGAGCTGTTTTTT.

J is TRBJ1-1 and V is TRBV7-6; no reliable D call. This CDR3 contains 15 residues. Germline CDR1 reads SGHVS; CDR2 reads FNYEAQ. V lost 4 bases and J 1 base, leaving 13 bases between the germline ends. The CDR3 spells CASSSPGLGNTEAFF. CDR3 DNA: TGTGCCAGCAGCTCTCCTGGGTTAGGGAACACTGAAGCTTTCTTT. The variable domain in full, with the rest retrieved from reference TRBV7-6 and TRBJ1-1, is GAGVSQSPRYKVTKRGQDVALRCDPISGHVSLYWYRQALGQGPEFLTYFNYEAQQDKSGLPNDRFSAERPEGSISTLTIQRTEQRDSAMYRCASSSPGLGNTEAFFGQGTRLTVV.

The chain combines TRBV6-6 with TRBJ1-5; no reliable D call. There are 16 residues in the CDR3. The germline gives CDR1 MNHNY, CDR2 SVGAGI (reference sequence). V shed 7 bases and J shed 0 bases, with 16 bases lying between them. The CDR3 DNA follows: TGTGCCAGCAATAAGGGCCAAGGCAATAGCAATCAGCCCCAGCATTTT. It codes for CASNKGQGNSNQPQHF.

The CDR3 is CASSQDMLGASGTTVGETQYF. CDR3 DNA: TGCGCCAGCAGCCAAGATATGTTAGGGGCTAGCGGAACCACGGTCGGAGAGACCCAGTACTTC. This chain joins TRBV4-3 and TRBJ2-5; 7 positions agree with TRBD2. This CDR3 is 21 amino acids long. V gave up 0 bases and J gave up 4 bases; unmatched junction bases: 23. Per the germline V gene, CDR1 is LGHNA and CDR2 is YSLEER.

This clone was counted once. In DNA, the CDR3 is TGTGCCAGTAGTATAGCGGTGGTAGCCTACAATGAGCAGTTCTTC. Translation: CASSIAVVAYNEQFF. This rearrangement joins TRBV19 to TRBJ2-1; D is undetermined. The V gene's germline CDR1 is LNHDA and CDR2 SQIVND (reference sequence). V lost 1 base to trimming and J lost 2 bases, with 9 bases between them. The CDR3 consists of 15 residues.

The CDR3 DNA is TGTGCCTGGAGTGTTGGAACAAATGAAAAACTGTTTTTT. As protein: CAWSVGTNEKLFF. This rearrangement joins TRBV30 to TRBJ1-4, with D unclear. CDR1 is GTSNPN and CDR2 is SVGIG in the germline V gene (reference sequence). This CDR3 region has 13 residues. V gave up 0 bases and J gave up 5 bases, with 7 bases separating them.

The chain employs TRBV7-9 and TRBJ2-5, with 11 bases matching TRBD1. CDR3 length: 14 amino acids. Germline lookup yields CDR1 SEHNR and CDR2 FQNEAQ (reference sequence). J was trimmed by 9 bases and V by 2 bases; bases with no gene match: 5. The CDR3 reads CASSLPGQGEAQYF. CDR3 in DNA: TGTGCCAGCAGCTTACCGGGACAGGGGGAGGCCCAGTACTTC.

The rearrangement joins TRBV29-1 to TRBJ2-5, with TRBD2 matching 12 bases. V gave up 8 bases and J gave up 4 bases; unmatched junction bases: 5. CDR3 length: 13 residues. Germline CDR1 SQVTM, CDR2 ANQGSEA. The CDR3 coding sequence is TGCAGCAAGACTAGCGGGAGCGGAGAGACCCAGTACTTC. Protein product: CSKTSGSGETQYF.

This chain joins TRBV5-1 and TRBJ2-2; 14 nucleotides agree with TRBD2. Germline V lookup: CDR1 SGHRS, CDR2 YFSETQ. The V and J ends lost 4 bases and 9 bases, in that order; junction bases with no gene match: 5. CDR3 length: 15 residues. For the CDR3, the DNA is TGCGCCAGCAGCATGGGACTAGCGGGAGCCCGGGAGCTGTTTTTT. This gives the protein CASSMGLAGARELFF.

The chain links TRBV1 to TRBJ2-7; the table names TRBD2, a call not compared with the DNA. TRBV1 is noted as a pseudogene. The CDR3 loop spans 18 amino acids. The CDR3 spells CTSSETGVAEPVPYEQYF. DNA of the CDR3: TGCACCAGCAGCGAGACTGGGGTAGCGGAGCCGGTTCCCTACGAGCAGTACTTC.

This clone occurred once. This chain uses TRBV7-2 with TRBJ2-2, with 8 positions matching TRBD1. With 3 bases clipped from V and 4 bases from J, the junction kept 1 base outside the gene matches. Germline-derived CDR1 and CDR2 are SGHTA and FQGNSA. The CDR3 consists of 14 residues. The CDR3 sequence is CASSLTGVTGELFF. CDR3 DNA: TGTGCCAGCAGCTTGACAGGGGTCACCGGGGAGCTGTTTTTT.

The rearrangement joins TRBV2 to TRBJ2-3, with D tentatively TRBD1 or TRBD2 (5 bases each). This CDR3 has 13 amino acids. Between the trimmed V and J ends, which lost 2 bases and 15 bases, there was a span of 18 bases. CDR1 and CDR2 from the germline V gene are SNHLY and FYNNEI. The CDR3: CASSEIEGMEEYF. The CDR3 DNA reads TGTGCCAGCAGTGAAATCGAGGGGATGGAAGAATATTTT.

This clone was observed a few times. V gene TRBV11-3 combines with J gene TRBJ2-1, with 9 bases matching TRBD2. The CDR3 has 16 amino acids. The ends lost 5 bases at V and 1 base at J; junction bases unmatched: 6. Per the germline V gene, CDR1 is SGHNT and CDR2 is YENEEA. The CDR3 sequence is CASSPSAGGSYNEQFF. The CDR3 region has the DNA TGTGCCAGCAGCCCCTCGGCGGGAGGGTCCTACAATGAGCAGTTCTTC.

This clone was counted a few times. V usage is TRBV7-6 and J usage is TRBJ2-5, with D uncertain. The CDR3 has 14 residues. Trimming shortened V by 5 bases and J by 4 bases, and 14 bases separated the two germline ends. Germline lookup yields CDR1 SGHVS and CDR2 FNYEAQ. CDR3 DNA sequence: TGTGCCAGCAGCGTGGGCACCACGGGAGAGACCCAGTACTTC. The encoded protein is CASSVGTTGETQYF.

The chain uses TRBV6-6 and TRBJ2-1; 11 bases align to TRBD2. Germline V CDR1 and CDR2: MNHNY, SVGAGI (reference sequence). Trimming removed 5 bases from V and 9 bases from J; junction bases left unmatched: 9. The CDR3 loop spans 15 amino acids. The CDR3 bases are TGTGCCAGCAGTGTCACTAGCGGGAGTTTCGGTGAGCAGTTCTTC. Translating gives CASSVTSGSFGEQFF.

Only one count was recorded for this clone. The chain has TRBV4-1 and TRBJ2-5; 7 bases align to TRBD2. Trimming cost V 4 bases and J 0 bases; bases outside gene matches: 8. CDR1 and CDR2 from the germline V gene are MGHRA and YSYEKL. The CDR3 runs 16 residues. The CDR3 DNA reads TGCGCCAGCAGCCTTTTTAGCGGGTACGACCAAGAGACCCAGTACTTC. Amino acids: CASSLFSGYDQETQYF.

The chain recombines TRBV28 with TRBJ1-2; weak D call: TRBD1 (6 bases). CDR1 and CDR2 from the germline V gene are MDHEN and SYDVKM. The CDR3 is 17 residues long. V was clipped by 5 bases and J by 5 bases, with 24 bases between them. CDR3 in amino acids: CASSDMSGGGSGYGYTF. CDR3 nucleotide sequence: TGTGCCAGCAGTGACATGAGCGGGGGCGGATCGGGGTATGGCTACACCTTC.

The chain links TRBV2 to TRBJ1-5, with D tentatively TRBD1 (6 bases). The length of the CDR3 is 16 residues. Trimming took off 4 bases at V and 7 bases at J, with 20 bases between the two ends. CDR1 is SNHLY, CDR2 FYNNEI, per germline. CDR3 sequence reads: CASSALLTGMGQPQHF. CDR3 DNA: TGTGCCAGCAGTGCCCTCCTGACAGGCATGGGCCAGCCCCAGCATTTT.

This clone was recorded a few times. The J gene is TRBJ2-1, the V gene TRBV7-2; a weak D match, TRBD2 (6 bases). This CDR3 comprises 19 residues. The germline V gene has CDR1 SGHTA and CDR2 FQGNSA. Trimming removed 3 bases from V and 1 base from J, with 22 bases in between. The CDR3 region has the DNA TGTGCCAGCAGCTTTGTCCCCGGTAGCGCGGGATTATCCTACAATGAGCAGTTCTTC. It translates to CASSFVPGSAGLSYNEQFF.

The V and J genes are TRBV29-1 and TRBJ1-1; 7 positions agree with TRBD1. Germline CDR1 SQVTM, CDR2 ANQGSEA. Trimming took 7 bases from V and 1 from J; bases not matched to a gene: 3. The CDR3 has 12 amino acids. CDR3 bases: TGCAGCGGAGGGGACAGGAACACTGAAGCTTTCTTT. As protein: CSGGDRNTEAFF.

The CDR3 DNA reads as TGTGCCAGCAGCTTAAGAGGGGGATCTCCCAGGACAGATACGCAGTATTTT. Translating gives CASSLRGGSPRTDTQYF. The V call is TRBV13, the J call TRBJ2-3, with a possible D match to TRBD1 (6 bases). Germline CDR1 and CDR2: PRHDT and FYEKMQ (reference sequence). The CDR3 is 17 residues long. Trimming shortened V by 2 bases and J by 3 bases, and 18 bases separated the two germline ends.

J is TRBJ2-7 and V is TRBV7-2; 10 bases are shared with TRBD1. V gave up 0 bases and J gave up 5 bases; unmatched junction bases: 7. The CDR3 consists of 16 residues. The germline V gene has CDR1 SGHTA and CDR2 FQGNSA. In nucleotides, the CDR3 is TGTGCCAGCAGCTTAGCCCTAAGGGACAGGGGCCACGAGCAGTACTTC. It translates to CASSLALRDRGHEQYF.

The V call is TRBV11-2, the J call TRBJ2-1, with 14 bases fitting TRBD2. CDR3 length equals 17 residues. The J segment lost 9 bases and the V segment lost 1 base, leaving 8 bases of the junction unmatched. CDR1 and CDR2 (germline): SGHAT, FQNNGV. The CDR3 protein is CASSLAGTSGSGGEQFF. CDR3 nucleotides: TGTGCCAGCAGCTTAGCGGGGACTAGCGGGAGCGGCGGTGAGCAGTTCTTC.

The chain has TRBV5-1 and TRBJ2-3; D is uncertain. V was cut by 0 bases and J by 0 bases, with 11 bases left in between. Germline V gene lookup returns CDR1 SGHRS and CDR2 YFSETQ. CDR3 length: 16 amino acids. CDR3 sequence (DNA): TGCGCCAGCAGCTTGGGGCTCCCAAGTAGCACAGATACGCAGTATTTT. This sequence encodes CASSLGLPSSTDTQYF.

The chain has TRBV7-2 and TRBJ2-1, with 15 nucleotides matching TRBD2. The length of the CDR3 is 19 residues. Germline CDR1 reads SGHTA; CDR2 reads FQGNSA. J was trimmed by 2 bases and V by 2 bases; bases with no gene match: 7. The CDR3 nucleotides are TGTGCCAGCAGCTTATCTAGGACTAGCGGGAGGGCCGCCTACAATGAGCAGTTCTTC. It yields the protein CASSLSRTSGRAAYNEQFF.